A single sample gave rise to the 29 T cell receptor beta chains below, sequenced in a study of blood T cell repertoires in COVID-19. The table came from immunoSEQ multiplex PCR; TCRdb's copy has only in-frame clones and leaves some out. The sample has 95,000 to 150,000 clones, 81% seen once. The source material was peripheral blood. The receptors derive from a woman aged 45 to 65 with acute or convalescent COVID-19.

V gene TRBV12-3 or TRBV12-4 combines with J gene TRBJ1-1, with unresolved D. V lost 8 bases and J 6 bases, leaving 16 bases between the germline ends. The CDR3 is made up of 13 amino acids. CDR3 DNA: TGTGCCAGCCGCGCGGGGTTTCTCGCTGAAGCTTTCTTT. This gives the protein CASRAGFLAEAFF.

The V and J genes are TRBV19 and TRBJ1-5; TRBD1 aligns across 7 bases. The CDR3 has 15 residues. V lost 7 bases, J lost 3 bases, and 9 bases stayed unmatched. CDR1 is LNHDA, CDR2 SQIVND, per germline (reference sequence). The CDR3 nucleotides read TGTGCCAGTACCCCACCGGGACAGCTCAATCAGCCCCAGCATTTT. It specifies CASTPPGQLNQPQHF.

The chain couples TRBV3-1 (or the pseudogene TRBV3-2) to TRBJ2-7; tentative D call: TRBD1 (6 bases). Germline CDR1 and CDR2: LGHDT and YNNKEL (reference sequence). CDR3 length: 13 amino acids. V was trimmed by 1 base and J by 9 bases, leaving 13 bases between them. The CDR3 loop reads CASSQGKEQGQYF. The CDR3 region has the DNA TGTGCCAGCAGCCAAGGAAAAGAACAGGGGCAGTACTTC.

The chain links TRBV7-9 to TRBJ2-3, with 13 bases lining up with TRBD2. J was trimmed by 3 bases and V by 5 bases; bases with no gene match: 5. The CDR3 is 16 residues long. Germline V CDR1 and CDR2: SEHNR, FQNEAQ (reference sequence). In nucleotides, the CDR3 is TGTGCCAGCAGCCATACTAGCGGGGGGGATACAGATACGCAGTATTTT. This gives the protein CASSHTSGGDTDTQYF.

In its sample, this clone was seen a few times. This sequence joins TRBV29-1 and TRBJ2-7; weak D call: TRBD1 (5 bases). V lost 6 bases, J lost 2 bases, and 14 bases lay in between. This CDR3 is built from 13 residues. Germline CDR1 and CDR2: SQVTM and ANQGSEA. CDR3 protein: CSVMTDRTYEQYF. The DNA of the CDR3 is TGCAGCGTCATGACTGACAGAACCTACGAGCAGTACTTC.

The V call is TRBV30, the J call TRBJ1-2; 11 bases align to TRBD1. This CDR3 has 15 residues. V dropped 5 bases and J dropped 2; count of bases not matched to a gene: 7. Germline V gene sequence: CDR1 GTSNPN, CDR2 SVGIG (reference sequence). The CDR3 coding sequence is TGTGCCTGGTACGGGACAGGGGGAAGGAACTATGGCTACACCTTC. Translating gives CAWYGTGGRNYGYTF.

This clone was seen just once. J is TRBJ2-1 and V is TRBV5-1, with D possibly TRBD1 on 7 matching bases. This CDR3 is 14 amino acids long. Trimming stripped 4 bases from V and 6 bases from J, with 14 bases between. From germline, CDR1 is SGHRS and CDR2 YFSETQ. The CDR3 coding sequence is TGCGCCAGCAGCGGCGGGGACAGAGTCAATGAGCAGTTCTTC. Protein sequence: CASSGGDRVNEQFF.

The rearrangement joins TRBV10-3 to TRBJ2-1; 8 bases fit TRBD2. CDR1 and CDR2 (germline): ENHRY, SYGVKD. J was trimmed by 10 bases and V by 7 bases; bases with no gene match: 12. The CDR3 totals 14 residues. The CDR3 DNA follows: TGTGCCATCAAGGCGGGAGGTGGGTCAGAAGAGCAGTTCTTC. This codes for CAIKAGGGSEEQFF.

This clone has only one observation. The V call is TRBV7-8, the J call TRBJ2-3, with D possibly TRBD2 on 5 matching bases. The V gene's germline CDR1 is SGHVS and CDR2 FQNEAQ. This CDR3 region has 14 residues. Deletions cut 8 bases from V and 4 bases from J, with 16 bases between. This CDR3 reads CASAIRGISDTQYF. In DNA form, the CDR3 reads TGTGCCAGCGCGATACGGGGTATCTCAGATACGCAGTATTTT.

The chain has TRBV7-3 and TRBJ2-1, with D perhaps TRBD2 (5 bases). This CDR3 is built from 14 residues. Germline CDR1 SGHTA, CDR2 FQGTGA. V lost 0 bases and J lost 11, with 14 bases in between. CDR3 coding DNA: TGTGCCAGCAGCTTAACTGTAACTAGTTCAAAGCAGTTCTTC. Its translation: CASSLTVTSSKQFF.

The J gene is TRBJ2-1, the V gene TRBV7-2; TRBD2 matches at 9 bases. Trimming cost V 4 bases and J 5 bases; bases outside gene matches: 6. This CDR3 region has 15 residues. Germline-derived CDR1 and CDR2 are SGHTA and FQGNSA. This chain's CDR3 is CASSSLAGHHNEQFF. CDR3 nucleotide sequence: TGTGCCAGCAGCTCTCTAGCGGGACATCACAATGAGCAGTTCTTC.

The chain recombines TRBV20-1 with TRBJ2-5; D uncertain. The CDR3 totals 11 residues. V was pared by 6 bases and J by 5 bases, with 10 bases between. The germline V gene has CDR1 DFQATT and CDR2 SNEGSKA (reference sequence). CDR3 sequence (DNA): TGCAGTGCCCTCACGAGGGAGACCCAGTACTTC. Protein product: CSALTRETQYF.

V and J are TRBV9 and TRBJ2-1; the match to TRBD1 covers 8 bases. Losses at the gene ends were 0 bases for V and 5 bases for J; bases not matched to a gene: 4. The CDR3 runs 15 residues. Germline V CDR1 and CDR2: SGDLS, YYNGEE. CDR3 DNA sequence: TGTGCCAGCAGCGTAGAGGGACAGGAGAACAATGAGCAGTTCTTC. Translated, it gives CASSVEGQENNEQFF.

The V gene is TRBV5-1, the J gene TRBJ2-4; 13 bases match TRBD2. CDR3 length: 16 residues. With V trimmed by 4 bases and J by 6 bases, 7 bases remained unmatched. Germline V gene data show CDR1 as SGHRS and CDR2 as YFSETQ. CDR3 coding DNA: TGCGCCAGCAGCCAAGCGGGACTAGCGGGAACAAACATTCAGTACTTC. As protein: CASSQAGLAGTNIQYF.

There are a few counts of this clone. The rearrangement links TRBV18 to TRBJ1-2; D is possibly TRBD1 (5 bases). The CDR3 is 17 residues long. Between the trimmed V and J ends, which lost 5 bases and 8 bases, there was a span of 27 bases. Germline V gives CDR1 KGHSH, CDR2 LQKENI. The CDR3 reads CASSGDTAGLLTGGYTF. CDR3 DNA sequence: TGTGCCAGCTCAGGCGACACGGCGGGACTCCTGACGGGAGGCTACACCTTC.

The chain is built from TRBV19 and TRBJ2-7; 7 bases agree with TRBD2. The CDR3 length is 15 residues. With V trimmed by 3 bases and J by 3 bases, 8 bases remained unmatched. Germline V gene lookup returns CDR1 LNHDA and CDR2 SQIVND (reference sequence). The CDR3: CASSIGASGVYEQYF. CDR3 coding DNA: TGTGCCAGTAGTATTGGGGCTAGCGGAGTCTACGAGCAGTACTTC.

The rearrangement uses TRBV13 and TRBJ2-7; 13 nucleotides match TRBD2. The CDR3 has 17 amino acids. Germline CDR1 is PRHDT and CDR2 is FYEKMQ (reference sequence). Germline trimming cut 3 bases from V and 2 bases from J; bases unmatched to any gene: 7. The CDR3 nucleotides are TGTGCCAGCAGCTTGCAGGCCGGGACTAGCGGGACCTACGAGCAGTACTTC. Translating it yields CASSLQAGTSGTYEQYF.

The V gene is TRBV7-3, the J gene TRBJ1-1; unclear D gene. CDR1 and CDR2 from the germline V gene are SGHTA and FQGTGA. The CDR3 length is 13 residues. The germline V and J ends were trimmed by 2 bases and 7 bases, with 11 bases remaining between them. The CDR3: CASSLENGLEAFF. CDR3 DNA: TGTGCCAGCAGCTTAGAAAATGGCCTTGAAGCTTTCTTT.

The CDR3 is CATSEPGQRRGTQYF. DNA for the CDR3: TGTGCCACCAGTGAACCTGGACAGCGAAGAGGTACGCAGTATTTT. V gene TRBV24-1 combines with J gene TRBJ2-3; tentatively, D is TRBD1 (6 bases). Trimming removed 4 bases from V and 8 bases from J, with 18 bases in between. This CDR3 is 15 amino acids long. Germline CDR1 reads KGHDR; CDR2 reads SFDVKD.

V is TRBV19 and J is TRBJ1-5; D not certain. Between the trimmed V and J ends, which lost 6 bases and 3 bases, there was a span of 9 bases. Per the germline V gene, CDR1 is LNHDA and CDR2 is SQIVND (reference sequence). The CDR3 extends over 13 amino acids. In nucleotides, the CDR3 is TGTGCCAGTAGATACCAGAACAATCAGCCCCAGCATTTT. Protein sequence: CASRYQNNQPQHF.

This sequence joins TRBV3-1 (or the pseudogene TRBV3-2) and TRBJ1-5, with 7 nucleotides matching TRBD1. V lost 1 base to trimming and J lost 5 bases; unmatched junction nucleotides: 14. In germline, CDR1 is LGHDT, CDR2 YNNKEL (reference sequence). The CDR3 spans 18 residues. The CDR3 region has the DNA TGTGCCAGCAGCCAAGCACTCAGACAGGGTTGGGCAGATCAGCCCCAGCATTTT. Translation: CASSQALRQGWADQPQHF.

A few counts support this clone. The chain employs TRBV9 and TRBJ2-5; no firm D call. Trimming shortened V by 0 bases and J by 3 bases, and 3 bases separated the two germline ends. Germline loops: CDR1 SGDLS, CDR2 YYNGEE. The CDR3 runs to 12 residues. As DNA, the CDR3 is TGTGCCAGCAGCGTAGCGGAAGAGACCCAGTACTTC. Residues: CASSVAEETQYF.

CDR3 protein: CASSYERPSNTGELFF. For the CDR3, the DNA is TGTGCCAGCAGTTACGAGCGGCCCTCGAACACCGGGGAGCTGTTTTTT. The rearrangement links TRBV6-5 to TRBJ2-2; D might be TRBD2 (5 bases). Germline CDR1 reads MNHEY; CDR2 reads SVGAGI. The CDR3 totals 16 residues. Trimming pared 2 bases from V and 0 bases from J, leaving 10 bases between.

The chain combines TRBV11-2 with TRBJ2-1; 14 bases are a match to TRBD2. The CDR3 loop spans 17 amino acids. Germline V gene sequence: CDR1 SGHAT, CDR2 FQNNGV. The junction had 7 bases not matched to a gene; V was cut back by 5 bases and J by 4 bases. CDR3 amino acids: CASSTGTSGSVYNEQFF. CDR3 bases: TGTGCCAGCAGCACCGGGACTAGCGGGAGTGTGTACAATGAGCAGTTCTTC.

The rearrangement uses TRBV4-1 and TRBJ2-7; the match to TRBD2 covers 7 bases. The CDR3 loop spans 15 amino acids. Per germline, CDR1 MGHRA and CDR2 YSYEKL. V was clipped by 1 base and J by 7 bases; unmatched bases: 10. The CDR3 DNA reads as TGCGCCAGCAGCCAAGTGGCTAGCGGCCCCTGGGAGCAGTACTTC. It is translated as CASSQVASGPWEQYF.

This rearrangement joins TRBV7-2 to TRBJ2-7; possible D gene TRBD1, 6 bases. The length of the CDR3 is 14 residues. Germline V gene lookup returns CDR1 SGHTA and CDR2 FQGNSA. Trimming stripped 5 bases from V and 6 bases from J, with 17 bases between. CDR3 region: CASSQQGGEGEQYF. CDR3 sequence (DNA): TGTGCCAGCAGCCAACAGGGTGGAGAGGGCGAGCAGTACTTC.

The rearrangement links TRBV19 to TRBJ2-3; 9 bases align to TRBD2. Germline loops: CDR1 LNHDA, CDR2 SQIVND (reference sequence). Trimming took 0 bases from V and 4 from J; bases not matched to a gene: 8. The CDR3 has 17 amino acids. CDR3 DNA sequence: TGTGCCAGTAGTATAGATCGCGGGGGGGCTTCCGCAGATACGCAGTATTTT. Its translation: CASSIDRGGASADTQYF. The whole variable domain, filled in from reference TRBV19 and TRBJ2-3, reads DGGITQSPKYLFRKEGQNVTLSCEQNLNHDAMYWYRQDPGQGLRLIYYSQIVNDFQKGDIAEGYSVSREKKESFPLTVTSAQKNPTAFYLCASSIDRGGASADTQYFGPGTRLTVL.

This chain connects TRBV20-1 to TRBJ1-5; 7 bases map to TRBD1. Per germline, CDR1 DFQATT and CDR2 SNEGSKA (reference sequence). The CDR3 sequence is 14 residues long. V dropped 3 bases and J dropped 4; count of bases not matched to a gene: 6. The CDR3 protein is CSASLQGSNQPQHF. The CDR3 DNA reads as TGCAGTGCTAGTCTACAGGGGTCAAATCAGCCCCAGCATTTT.

The chain recombines TRBV15 with TRBJ1-2; 8 bases are shared with TRBD1. CDR3 length: 15 residues. Germline assignment: CDR1 LNHNV and CDR2 YYDKDF (reference sequence). V shed 0 bases and J 7 bases; nucleotides not matched to a gene: 7. This CDR3 reads CATSRDQGALGGYTF. The DNA for the CDR3 is TGTGCCACCAGCAGAGACCAGGGGGCGTTGGGTGGCTACACCTTC.